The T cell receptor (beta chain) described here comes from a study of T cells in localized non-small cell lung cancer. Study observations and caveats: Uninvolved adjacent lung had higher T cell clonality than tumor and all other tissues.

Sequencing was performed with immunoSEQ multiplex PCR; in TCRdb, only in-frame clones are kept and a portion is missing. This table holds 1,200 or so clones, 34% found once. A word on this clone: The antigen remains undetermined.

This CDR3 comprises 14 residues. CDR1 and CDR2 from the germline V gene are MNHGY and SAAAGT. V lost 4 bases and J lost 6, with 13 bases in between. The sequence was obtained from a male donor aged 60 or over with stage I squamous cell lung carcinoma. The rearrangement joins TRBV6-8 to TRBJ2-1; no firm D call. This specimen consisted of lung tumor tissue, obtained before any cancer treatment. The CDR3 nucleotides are TGTGCCAGCAGTTCCCCTGACTGGGGCAATGAGCAGTTCTTC. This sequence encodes CASSSPDWGNEQFF.